This T cell receptor beta chain was identified during a study of blood T cells in healthy people across ages. Isolating PBMCs gave at least 6.5 million of these cells per sample. Study-level points and caveats: PBMCs were not sorted, which prevented a conclusive comparison of naive versus antigen-experienced cells. The study found more naive CD4+ cells and higher diversity in long-lived than aged donors. The fall in TCR beta diversity per million T cells was roughly linear with age.

Concerning this clonotype itself: Its specificity is not known.

The authors ran a second PCR of about 6 to 11 cycles using a sample-barcoded 5' primer and a J-beta primer mix. TCRdb passed the 5' RACE reads through MiXCR, listing each CDR3 protein once. The sample lists fewer than 1,000,000 distinct CDR3 sequences, 40% to 50% seen once, with about 21% in the top ten. Trimming left V 5 bases short and J 0 bases short, with 14 bases between. The CDR3 is 16 amino acids. Germline CDR1 and CDR2: SGHTA and FQGNSA. The V gene is TRBV7-2, the J gene TRBJ2-1; D is possibly TRBD2 (5 bases). The source material was blood. The receptor was isolated from a man aged 60 to 69 in good health. The CDR3 region is CASSPSRLSSYNEQFF. Written as DNA, the CDR3 is TGTGCCAGCAGCCCCAGTCGACTAAGCTCCTACAATGAGCAGTTCTTC.